This T cell receptor (beta chain) was sequenced during a study of blood T cell repertoires in COVID-19 (TCRdb year 2020). About the full investigation: Collaborator samples came from the United States, Italy and Spain and covered acute and convalescent phases of COVID-19. The material from the prospective study consisted of cDNA or gDNA derived from T cells, B-cell-depleted T cells, or PBMCs. The sample metadata nearly always contained a de-identified subject ID, COVID-19 status, age in years and sex. A freely available public database, intended as a resource for researchers studying the immune response to SARS-CoV-2, is where the repertoires were released. Samples were obtained from the ongoing ImmuneRACE study (first 160 participants) and from about 1,300 subjects provided by 6 global collaborators. Where HLA class I and class II types were available, the types were taken from metadata supplied by the sample provider, not from assay-based typing. The dataset comprised deeply sampled blood TCRbeta repertoires from subjects exposed to, actively infected with, or recovered from COVID-19. Study-wide findings and limitations: The quantity of clinical and demographic metadata differed by source and by participant and was supplied without curation.

Cut back by 2 bases and 7 bases, the V and J ends lie 9 bases apart. CDR1 and CDR2 are drawn from the germline V gene: SGHTA, FQGNSA. The CDR3 measures 12 amino acids from cysteine to phenylalanine. Only the CDR3 DNA is retained, 36 bases long and in frame from the first base. On this clone itself: It lacks a known antigen. No per-base quality is available; no much larger clone lies one base away.

The immunoSEQ Assay, a bias-controlled multiplex PCR, was used to amplify TCRbeta CDR3 regions from genomic DNA. On the study's bioinformatics: Within the assay, amplification of reference gene primers was used to estimate how many nucleated cells each sample contained. To quantify the absolute abundance of each unique TCRbeta CDR3 rearrangement, sequence reads were collapsed and filtered. For each sample, productive Simpson clonality was calculated as the square root of Simpson's diversity index over productive rearrangements. This is the immuneACCESS table as TCRdb keeps it, with only in-frame sequences that have V and J called. A part of the clones is gone; compared with another copy, unresolved V genes explain less than half, and the rest is unexplained. V, J and clone size are those of that table, while D and trimming were read from the DNA. This sample is represented by around 300,000 clones; 75% to 90% of them were singletons. Around 2.9% of the sample is in the top ten clones.

Each collaborating institution followed its own protocols to collect whole blood in K2EDTA tubes. For TCRbeta analysis, collaborators shipped samples as frozen whole blood, isolated PBMCs, or DNA extracted from either of those sample types. Material for sequencing was peripheral blood. The receptor's source is a woman between 25 and 40 years old with active or convalescent COVID-19. The V and J segments used are TRBV7-2 and TRBJ2-7; the D segment cannot be called with confidence. The CDR3 in this case is CASSLSFQEQYF. The DNA sequence reads TGTGCCAGCAGCTTATCTTTTCAGGAGCAGTACTTC.